This T cell receptor beta chain was observed in a study of spatial heterogeneity in lung cancer. As to time point: sample taken at primary tumor resection. No cells were sorted before sequencing. The whole RNA sequenced was extracted from tumor, nontumor lung or frozen PBMC. Study observations and caveats: Circulating ubiquitous expanded tumor TCRs were observed more frequently at resection than at follow-up.

This clonotype was picked up a small number of times. Its antigen is not identified. A unique molecular identifier was carried by every single TCR cDNA molecule. TCRdb redid the calling of the 5' RACE reads with MiXCR, one entry per CDR3 protein. Of about 20,000 distinct CDR3 sequences detected, under 20% appear once; the ten largest clones hold roughly an eighth. Germline CDR1 and CDR2: SEHNR and FQNEAQ (reference sequence). Trimming took off 5 bases at V and 10 bases at J, with 27 bases between the two ends. The CDR3 is 17 residues long. J is TRBJ2-1 and V is TRBV7-9; D call uncertain. The material sequenced was PBMCs, taken at surgery. The sequence was collected from a male donor with early-stage non-small cell lung cancer. The CDR3 coding sequence is TGTGCCAGCAGCCCCCCCTGGCGACTGGCCAAGAAGGGAGAGCAGTTCTTC. Amino acid sequence: CASSPPWRLAKKGEQFF. Full variable domain (remainder filled in from reference TRBV7-9 and TRBJ2-1): DTGVSQNPRHKITKRGQNVTFRCDPISEHNRLYWYRQTLGQGPEFLTYFQNEAQLEKSRLLSDRFSAERPKGSFSTLEIQRTEQGDSAMYLCASSPPWRLAKKGEQFFGPGTRLTVL.